One and the same sample provided the 23 T cell receptor beta chains below, sequenced in a study of shared clonotypes between healthy human individuals. Assay used: immunoSEQ multiplex PCR; TCRdb lists only in-frame clones, some missing. The sample has roughly 2.5 million clones, around 90% seen once. Sequenced input: naive CD4+ T cells sorted from blood. The subset is: CD45RA+ positively selected. These receptors all come from a man younger than 30 in good health.

The chain carries TRBV7-2 and TRBJ1-4; 10 bases agree with TRBD1. Germline-derived CDR1 and CDR2 are SGHTA and FQGNSA. The CDR3 has 15 amino acids. Germline trimming cut 5 bases from V and 8 bases from J; bases unmatched to any gene: 8. CDR3 amino acids: CASSPGTGAGEKLFF. The CDR3 nucleotides read TGTGCCAGCAGCCCCGGGACAGGGGCGGGCGAAAAACTGTTTTTT.

The CDR3 protein is CASSEEGDGNTIYF. In nucleotides, the CDR3 is TGTGCCAGCAGTGAAGAGGGGGATGGAAACACCATATATTTT. V usage is TRBV2 and J usage is TRBJ1-3, with D perhaps TRBD1 (6 bases). The CDR3 is 14 amino acids. Deletions cut 1 base from V and 3 bases from J, with 7 bases between. Looked up from germline, CDR1 is SNHLY and CDR2 is FYNNEI.

The V and J genes are TRBV7-8 and TRBJ2-5, with TRBD2 matching 9 bases. V was pared by 1 base and J by 0 bases, with 9 bases of the junction left unmatched. The CDR3 contains 18 residues. Germline V lookup: CDR1 SGHVS, CDR2 FQNEAQ. The CDR3 spells CASSLEVMVAGDQETQYF. For the CDR3, the DNA is TGTGCCAGCAGCTTAGAGGTGATGGTAGCGGGAGACCAAGAGACCCAGTACTTC.

This clone was seen once. Other DNA sequences in this sample translate to the same CDR3. V and J are TRBV28 and TRBJ1-2, with D possibly TRBD1 on 5 matching bases. The germline V gene has CDR1 MDHEN and CDR2 SYDVKM. V dropped 2 bases and J dropped 5 bases, with 6 bases sitting between them. This CDR3 is built from 12 residues. The CDR3 coding sequence is TGTGCCAGCAGTTTAGACAGATATGGCTACACCTTC. It is translated as CASSLDRYGYTF.

The chain joins TRBV7-9 to TRBJ2-7; TRBD2 matches at 10 bases. Germline V CDR1 and CDR2: SEHNR, FQNEAQ (reference sequence). The CDR3 runs 16 residues. Germline trimming cut 6 bases from V and 4 bases from J; bases unmatched to any gene: 12. CDR3 protein: CASRTSGAGAAYEQYF. CDR3 in DNA: TGTGCCAGCAGAACTAGCGGGGCCGGGGCGGCGTACGAGCAGTACTTC.

This chain uses TRBV10-3 with TRBJ2-3; no reliable D call. The V gene lost 10 bases and the J gene lost 2 bases, with 13 bases spanning the gap. The CDR3 is 13 residues long. CDR1 and CDR2 (germline): ENHRY, SYGVKD. In nucleotides, the CDR3 is TGTGCCACCGTCGAGAGGCCCACAGATACGCAGTATTTT. Translation: CATVERPTDTQYF.

This rearrangement joins TRBV25-1 to TRBJ1-2, with D perhaps matching TRBD1 (6 bases). Germline CDR1 and CDR2: MGHDK and SYGVNS. The CDR3 contains 14 residues. Trimming took off 3 bases at V and 4 bases at J, with 12 bases between the two ends. The CDR3 DNA follows: TGTGCCAGCAGTGAGGGAATAGGGGGCTATGGCTACACCTTC. This codes for CASSEGIGGYGYTF.

J is TRBJ2-5 and V is TRBV7-9, with 9 bases aligning to TRBD1. The germline V gene has CDR1 SEHNR and CDR2 FQNEAQ (reference sequence). The J segment lost 5 bases and the V segment lost 5 bases, leaving 9 bases of the junction unmatched. This CDR3 contains 15 residues. The CDR3 loop is CASSITGGYMETQYF. The CDR3, as DNA: TGTGCCAGCAGCATTACAGGGGGCTACATGGAGACCCAGTACTTC.

As to this clone: Other DNA sequences of this sample code for an identical CDR3. This chain joins TRBV2 and TRBJ2-5, with 8 positions matching TRBD1. With 6 bases clipped from V and 2 bases from J, the junction kept 2 bases outside the gene matches. The CDR3 covers 13 residues. CDR1 SNHLY and CDR2 FYNNEI come from the germline V gene. This CDR3 reads CASSGTGQETQYF. CDR3 coding DNA: TGTGCCAGCAGCGGGACAGGACAAGAGACCCAGTACTTC.

The gene calls are TRBV7-9 and TRBJ2-5; 12 bases line up with TRBD2. The V gene end was trimmed by 5 bases and the J gene end by 4 bases; junction bases not matched to a gene: 8. The CDR3 runs to 16 residues. The V gene's germline CDR1 is SEHNR and CDR2 FQNEAQ (reference sequence). The CDR3 sequence is CASSGTTSGSGETQYF. CDR3 in DNA: TGTGCCAGCAGCGGGACGACTAGCGGGAGCGGAGAGACCCAGTACTTC.

The chain couples TRBV7-9 to TRBJ2-5; D gene unclear. Germline assignment: CDR1 SEHNR and CDR2 FQNEAQ (reference sequence). The CDR3 is 13 residues long. The germline V and J ends were trimmed by 2 bases and 6 bases, with 10 bases remaining between them. For the CDR3, the DNA is TGTGCCAGCAGCTTAATGTTAGAGAAGACCCAGTACTTC. This encodes CASSLMLEKTQYF.

The chain employs TRBV20-1 and TRBJ1-1, with D tentatively TRBD1 (6 bases). Germline CDR1 and CDR2: DFQATT and SNEGSKA (reference sequence). This CDR3 spans 11 amino acids. V was trimmed by 5 bases and J by 10 bases, leaving 14 bases between them. The CDR3 DNA sequence: TGCAGTGCTTTACAGGGACTGGGAGCTTTCTTT. Its translation: CSALQGLGAFF.

The chain links TRBV27 to TRBJ1-2, with D perhaps matching TRBD1 (5 bases). The CDR3 contains 14 residues. The V gene lost 3 bases and the J gene lost 5 bases, with 13 bases spanning the gap. CDR1 is MNHEY, CDR2 SMNVEV, per germline (reference sequence). CDR3 nucleotides: TGTGCCAGCAGTTTTGGTGAGGGGTATTATGGCTACACCTTC. Translated: CASSFGEGYYGYTF.

The rearrangement joins TRBV11-2 to TRBJ2-1; 7 bases match TRBD1. There are 17 residues in the CDR3. V shed 5 bases, J shed 7 bases, and the junction held 17 bases outside the gene matches. Germline CDR1 and CDR2: SGHAT and FQNNGV. The CDR3 DNA reads as TGTGCCAGCAGCCTAAGGGGACAGCTATATTTATGGAATGAGCAGTTCTTC. The encoded protein is CASSLRGQLYLWNEQFF.

V and J are TRBV5-1 and TRBJ1-1; TRBD1 matches 10 bases. Germline V gene lookup returns CDR1 SGHRS and CDR2 YFSETQ. Unmatched junction bases numbered 11, after V lost 2 bases and J lost 4 bases. There are 17 residues in the CDR3. The CDR3 reads CASSLTGQGNLFTEAFF. The DNA of the CDR3 is TGCGCCAGCAGCTTAACGGGACAGGGGAATTTATTCACTGAAGCTTTCTTT.

The V and J genes are TRBV19 and TRBJ1-4; no definite D call. The CDR3 has 14 residues. The V gene lost 10 bases and the J gene lost 2 bases, with 14 bases spanning the gap. In germline, CDR1 is LNHDA, CDR2 SQIVND (reference sequence). The CDR3 here is CATNVGVTNEKLFF. The CDR3 DNA follows: TGTGCCACCAATGTGGGTGTCACTAATGAAAAACTGTTTTTT.

The rearrangement joins TRBV6-4 to TRBJ1-2; tentatively, D is TRBD1 (6 bases). The CDR3 runs 14 residues. CDR1 and CDR2 from the germline V gene are MRHNA and SNTAGT. V was shortened by 6 bases and J by 3 bases, with 14 bases between the two germline ends. CDR3 DNA sequence: TGTGCCAGCAGGGTCAGGGGCGAATACTATGGCTACACCTTC. Encoded protein: CASRVRGEYYGYTF.

To note about this clone: Distinct nucleotide sequences in the sample also encode this CDR3. For the CDR3, the DNA is TGTGCCAGCAGCCTCGACAGAGGCAACACTGAAGCTTTCTTT. Its translation: CASSLDRGNTEAFF. This sequence joins TRBV7-2 and TRBJ1-1, with D perhaps matching TRBD1 (5 bases). The CDR3 consists of 14 residues. Germline values: CDR1 SGHTA, CDR2 FQGNSA. Trimming shortened V by 5 bases and J by 2 bases, and 12 bases separated the two germline ends.

The J gene is TRBJ1-1, the V gene TRBV4-1; D is uncertain. Per the germline V gene, CDR1 is MGHRA and CDR2 is YSYEKL. This CDR3 contains 14 residues. Trimming took off 1 base at V and 1 base at J, with 7 bases between the two ends. CDR3 DNA sequence: TGCGCCAGCAGCCAAGGGCTGACGAACACTGAAGCTTTCTTT. Its translation: CASSQGLTNTEAFF.

With regard to this clone: The sample holds other DNA sequences that translate to the same CDR3. The chain joins TRBV2 to TRBJ1-2; D might be TRBD1 (6 bases). The CDR3 length is 14 residues. Germline V gives CDR1 SNHLY, CDR2 FYNNEI. The germline V and J ends were trimmed by 0 bases and 4 bases, with 9 bases remaining between them. CDR3 DNA sequence: TGTGCCAGCAGTGAAGCTAGGGGGACCTATGGCTACACCTTC. It is translated as CASSEARGTYGYTF.

This chain joins TRBV7-8 and TRBJ1-5, with 7 bases aligning to TRBD1. Germline assignment: CDR1 SGHVS and CDR2 FQNEAQ. V was clipped by 4 bases and J by 3 bases; unmatched bases: 6. The CDR3 contains 15 residues. Written as DNA, the CDR3 is TGTGCCAGCAGCTCAGGACAGGTTATCAATCAGCCCCAGCATTTT. It is translated as CASSSGQVINQPQHF.

There are a few counts of this clone. The chain links TRBV7-2 to TRBJ1-6; D gene uncertain. Looked up from germline, CDR1 is SGHTA and CDR2 is FQGNSA. Trimming removed 4 bases from V and 10 bases from J, with 8 bases in between. CDR3 length: 12 residues. CDR3 in amino acids: CASSSPGSPLHF. DNA of the CDR3: TGTGCCAGCAGCTCTCCAGGATCACCCCTCCACTTT.

On this clone: This specimen includes other DNA sequences encoding the same CDR3. The chain joins TRBV7-2 to TRBJ2-5, with a possible D match to TRBD2 (6 bases). Trimming took off 5 bases at V and 4 bases at J, with 8 bases between the two ends. Per the germline V gene, CDR1 is SGHTA and CDR2 is FQGNSA. The CDR3 spans 12 residues. The CDR3 here is CASSPGAETQYF. In DNA form, the CDR3 reads TGTGCCAGCAGCCCGGGAGCAGAGACCCAGTACTTC.